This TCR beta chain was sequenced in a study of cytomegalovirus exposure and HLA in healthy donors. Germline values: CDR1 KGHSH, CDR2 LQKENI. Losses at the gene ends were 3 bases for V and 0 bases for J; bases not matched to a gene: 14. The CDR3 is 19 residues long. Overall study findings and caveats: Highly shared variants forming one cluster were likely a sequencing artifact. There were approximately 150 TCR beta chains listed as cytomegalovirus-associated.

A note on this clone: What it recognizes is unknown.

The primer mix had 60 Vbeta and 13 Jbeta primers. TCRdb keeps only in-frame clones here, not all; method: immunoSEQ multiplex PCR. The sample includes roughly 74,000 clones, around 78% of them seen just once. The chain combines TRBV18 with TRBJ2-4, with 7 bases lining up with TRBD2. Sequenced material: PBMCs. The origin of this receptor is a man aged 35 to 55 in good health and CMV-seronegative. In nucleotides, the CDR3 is TGTGCCAGCTCACCTCGAGCGGGACTGCTGACTCTAGCCAAAAACATTCAGTACTTC. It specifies CASSPRAGLLTLAKNIQYF.